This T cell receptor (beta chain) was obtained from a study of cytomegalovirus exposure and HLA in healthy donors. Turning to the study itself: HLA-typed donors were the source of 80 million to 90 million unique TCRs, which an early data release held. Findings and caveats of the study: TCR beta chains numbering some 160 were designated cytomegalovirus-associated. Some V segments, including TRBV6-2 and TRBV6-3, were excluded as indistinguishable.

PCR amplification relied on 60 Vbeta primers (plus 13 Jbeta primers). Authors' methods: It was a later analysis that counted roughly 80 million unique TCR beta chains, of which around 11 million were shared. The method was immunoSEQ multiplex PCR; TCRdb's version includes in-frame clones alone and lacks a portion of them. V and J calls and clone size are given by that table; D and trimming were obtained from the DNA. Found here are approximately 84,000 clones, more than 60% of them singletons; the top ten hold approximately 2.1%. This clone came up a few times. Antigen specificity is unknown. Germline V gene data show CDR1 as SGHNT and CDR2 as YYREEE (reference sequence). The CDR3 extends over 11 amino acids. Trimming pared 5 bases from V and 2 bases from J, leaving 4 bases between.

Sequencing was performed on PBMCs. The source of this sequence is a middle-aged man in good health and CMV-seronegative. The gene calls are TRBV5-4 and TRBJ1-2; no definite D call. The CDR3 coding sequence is TGTGCCAGCAGGGCCAACTATGGCTACACCTTC. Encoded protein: CASRANYGYTF.